This TCR beta chain originates from a study of blood T cells in healthy people across ages (dated by TCRdb to between 2014 and 2017). Looking at the study overall: In model experiments, template switching captured about one uniquely barcoded TCR beta cDNA molecule for every two T cells. Four age groups were formed from the donors: young (average approximately 15 years), middle-aged (approximately 39), aged (around 62) and long-lived (about 75). The study analyzed two additional independent replicas of 1 million unique cDNA reads from the same blood draw for two donors, one aged 18 to 29 and one aged 80 or older. The study measured age-related changes in TCR beta repertoire diversity using deep sequencing normalized with unique cDNA molecular identifiers. Donors of different ages were randomly distributed across sequencing lanes to avoid experimental bias.

Library preparation employed 5' RACE. TCRdb records Illumina HiSeq 2500 as the sequencer. A second PCR of about 6 to 11 cycles was run with a J-beta primer mix and a sample-barcoded 5' primer. Each TCR beta cDNA molecule received a unique molecular identifier from a template-switch 5' adaptor carrying 12 random nucleotides. Each sample yielded at least 2.5 million CDR3-containing paired-end reads. The Mint cDNA synthesis kit, primed by a TRBC-specific oligonucleotide, was used to synthesize first-strand cDNA from all RNA. After uracil-DNA glycosylase treatment, a first 18-cycle PCR used universal primers M1SS and BC2_uni_R on all cDNA. The authors processed their data as follows. Normalization of each sample was performed by random selection of 1 million high-quality reads, each carrying a distinct molecular identifier. Instead of being binned into consensus sequences, reads that shared molecular identifiers were thrown out. MiTCR, run with a Q25 quality threshold and the strictest error-elimination algorithm, handled CDR3 identification, clonotype clustering and error correction. A nonparametric unseen species model with Euler transformation was used to estimate a lower bound on total TCR beta diversity. Clones were called with MiXCR by TCRdb after fastp trimmed the public reads at Q25, and only in-frame beta chains were retained. Each CDR3 protein gets just one entry, which takes the most common genes and DNA from the rows behind it. For this entry, the V and J calls and clone size follow TCRdb and not the study's own pipeline. In all, the sample holds over 600,000 distinct CDR3 sequences, and roughly 20% of those were seen once. Roughly 3.7% of the sample belongs to the ten largest clones.

The roughly 42 donors, aged about 6 to 100 years, were systemically healthy Caucasian individuals from Russia. Each donor gave 8 to 10 milliliters of peripheral blood, collected into EDTA-treated Vacutainer tubes. Ficoll-Paque density-gradient centrifugation was used to isolate PBMCs, with at least 6 million per sample. Trizol reagent was used to extract total RNA from PBMCs, with at least 5.5 micrograms per sample. The percentages of naive CD45RAhigh/CD27high T cells were determined by flow cytometry on a PBMC aliquot from every donor. The germline V gene supplies CDR1 SGDLS and CDR2 YYNGEE. V is clipped by 1 base and J by 1 base, and the sequence between their germline boundaries is 11 bases long. Inclusive of the bounding cysteine and phenylalanine, the CDR3 is 16 residues long. This entry keeps only the CDR3 DNA: 48 bases, framed from base 1. In this sample, this clonotype turned up a few times. No cognate antigen has been identified for it. The record has no base qualities; no much larger clone is one base away.

Overall study outcomes, separate from this receptor: Bulk unsorted PBMC profiling prevented conclusive comparison of naive and antigen-experienced compartments. There was a strong correlation between observed TCR beta diversity and the percentage of naive T cells measured by flow cytometry. The long-lived group showed more naive CD4+ T cells, fewer expanded clones and increased TCR diversity than the aged group, suggesting age selection. Observed TCR beta diversity per million T cells fell roughly linearly with age, and a significant reduction was already apparent by age roughly 40. Because donor CMV infection status was unknown, age-related changes in expanded clonotypes were potentially confounded. Estimates of total diversity based on one million sequenced T cells were considered lower bounds and underestimates.

This TCR was recovered from a man between 70 and 80 years old in good health. The chain employs TRBV9 and TRBJ2-2; tentative D gene TRBD2, with 6 bases matching. Sequenced input: blood. In nucleotides, the sequence is TGTGCCAGCAGCGTACAAGCGGGCTTGAACACCGGGGAGCTGTTTTTT. It specifies CASSVQAGLNTGELFF.